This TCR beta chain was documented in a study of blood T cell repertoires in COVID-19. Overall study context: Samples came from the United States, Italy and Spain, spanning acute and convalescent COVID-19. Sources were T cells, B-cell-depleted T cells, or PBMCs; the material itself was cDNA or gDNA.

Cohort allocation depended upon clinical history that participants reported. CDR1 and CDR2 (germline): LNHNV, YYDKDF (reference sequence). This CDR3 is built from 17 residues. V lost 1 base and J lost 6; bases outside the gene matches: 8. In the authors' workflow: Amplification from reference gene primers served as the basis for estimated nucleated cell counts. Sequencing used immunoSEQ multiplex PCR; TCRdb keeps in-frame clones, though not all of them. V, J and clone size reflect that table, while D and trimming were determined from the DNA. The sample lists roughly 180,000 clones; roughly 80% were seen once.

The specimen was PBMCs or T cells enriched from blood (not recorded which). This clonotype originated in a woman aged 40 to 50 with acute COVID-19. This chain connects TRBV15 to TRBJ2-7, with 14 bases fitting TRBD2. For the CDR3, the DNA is TGTGCCACCAGCAGAGGGGGACTAGCGGGAGTATTCAGCGAGCAGTACGTC. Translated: CATSRGGLAGVFSEQYV.